This T cell receptor (beta chain) was sequenced for a study of blood T cell repertoires in COVID-19. Study background: Nucleic acid was either cDNA or gDNA, and it came from T cells, B-cell-depleted T cells, or PBMCs.

The germline V gene encodes CDR1 SNHLY and CDR2 FYNNEI. The CDR3 loop spans 11 amino acids. V dropped 4 bases and J dropped 10 bases, with 10 bases sitting between them. As originally analysed: Reference gene primer amplification yielded estimated nucleated cell counts. The protocol was immunoSEQ multiplex PCR, while the TCRdb copy is restricted to in-frame clones and leaves out a portion. V, J and clone size reflect that table, while D and trimming were determined from the DNA. The table has tens of thousands of clones, about 88% seen once. The sequence came from an elderly man in a cohort sampled during active COVID-19. The chain recombines TRBV2 with TRBJ1-1; D remains unclear. The sequenced sample consisted of peripheral blood. The CDR3 spells CASSGDSGAFF. Here the CDR3 DNA reads TGTGCCAGCAGTGGTGATAGCGGAGCTTTCTTT.